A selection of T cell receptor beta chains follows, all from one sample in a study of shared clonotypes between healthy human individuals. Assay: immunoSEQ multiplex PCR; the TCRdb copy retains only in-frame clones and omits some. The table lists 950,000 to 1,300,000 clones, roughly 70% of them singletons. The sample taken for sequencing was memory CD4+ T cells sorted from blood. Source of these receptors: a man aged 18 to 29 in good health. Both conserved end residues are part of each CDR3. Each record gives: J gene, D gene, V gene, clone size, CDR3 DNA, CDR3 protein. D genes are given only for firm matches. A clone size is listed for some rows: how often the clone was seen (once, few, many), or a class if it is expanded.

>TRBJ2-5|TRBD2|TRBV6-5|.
TGTGCCAGCAGTCAACAACTAGCGGAGACCCAGTACTTC
CASSQQLAETQYF
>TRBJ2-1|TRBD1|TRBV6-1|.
TGTGCCAGCACCTTAGGGACAGGGGTCTACAATGAGCAGTTCTTC
CASTLGTGVYNEQFF
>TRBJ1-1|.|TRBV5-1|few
TGCGCCAGCAGCTTGGCCCAGGACGGTGGCGCCGCTGAAGCTTTCTTT
CASSLAQDGGAAEAFF
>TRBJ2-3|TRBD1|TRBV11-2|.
TGTGCCAGCAGCCACGGGACAGGGGTAGATACGCAGTATTTT
CASSHGTGVDTQYF
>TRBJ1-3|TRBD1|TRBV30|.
TGTGCCTGGAGGACAGGGAGCTCTGGAAACACCATATATTTT
CAWRTGSSGNTIYF
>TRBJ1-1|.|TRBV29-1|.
TGCAGCGGGGACTCAAAGGGCGAAGCTTTCTTT
CSGDSKGEAFF
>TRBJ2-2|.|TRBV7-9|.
TGTGCCAGCACCTCAAGCGACACCGGGGAGCTGTTTTTT
CASTSSDTGELFF
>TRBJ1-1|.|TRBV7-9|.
TGTGCCAGCAGCCGCCCCGGTTGGGGCACTGAAGCTTTCTTT
CASSRPGWGTEAFF
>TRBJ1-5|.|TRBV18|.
TGTGCCAGCTCACCACAGGGGGGCAATCAGCCCCAGCATTTT
CASSPQGGNQPQHF
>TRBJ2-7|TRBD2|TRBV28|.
TGTGCCAGCAGTACCCAGGGCAGCGGGGTTCCTTGGGAGCAGTACTTC
CASSTQGSGVPWEQYF
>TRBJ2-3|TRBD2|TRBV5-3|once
TGTGCCAGAACCCCCAGACTAGCGGAGACAGATACGCAGTATTTT
CARTPRLAETDTQYF
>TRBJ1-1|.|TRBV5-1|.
TGCGCCAGCAGCTTGGGGCGTAGGACTGAAGCTTTCTTT
CASSLGRRTEAFF
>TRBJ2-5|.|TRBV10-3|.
TGTGCCTCCGGGCGGGAAAAAGAGACCCAGTACTTC
CASGREKETQYF
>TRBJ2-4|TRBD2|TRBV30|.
TGTGCCGGAGGAACTAGCGAAAACATTCAGTACTTC
CAGGTSENIQYF
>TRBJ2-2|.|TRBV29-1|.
TGCAGCGTTGCGATAGCTTCGAACACCGGGGAGCTGTTTTTT
CSVAIASNTGELFF
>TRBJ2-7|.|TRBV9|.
TGTGCCAGCAGCGGGGATAGGTCGACCTACGAGCAGTACTTC
CASSGDRSTYEQYF
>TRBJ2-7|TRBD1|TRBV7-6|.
TGTGCCAGCAGCTTAGCAAGACAGGGCGGTAGCATCGAGCAGTACTTC
CASSLARQGGSIEQYF
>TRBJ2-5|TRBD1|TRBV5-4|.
TGTGCCAGCAGCAGGACAGGGATCCAAGAGACCCAGTACTTC
CASSRTGIQETQYF
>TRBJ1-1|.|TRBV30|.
TGTGCCTGGAGCCCCAGTGGAGTAAGGGCTTTCTTT
CAWSPSGVRAFF
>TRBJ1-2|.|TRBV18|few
TGTGCCAGCTCATCAGCACGGTATGGCTACACCTTC
CASSSARYGYTF
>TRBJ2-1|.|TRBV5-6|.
TGTGCCAGCAGCTTGTTCGGGACCCAGAGCTCCTACAATGAGCAGTTCTTC
CASSLFGTQSSYNEQFF
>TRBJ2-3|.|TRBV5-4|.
TGTGCCAGCAGCTTATCTGGCGGAGTCCCAGATACGCAGTATTTT
CASSLSGGVPDTQYF
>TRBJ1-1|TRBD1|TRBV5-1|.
TGCGCCAGCAGTCAGGCGCACAGGGGAGCGAACACTGAAGCTTTCTTT
CASSQAHRGANTEAFF
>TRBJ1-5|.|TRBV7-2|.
TGTGCCAGCGGGAGTAACAATCAGCCCCAGCATTTT
CASGSNNQPQHF
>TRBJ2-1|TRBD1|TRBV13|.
TGTGCCAGCATGAGGACAGGGGAGTACAATGAGCAGTTCTTC
CASMRTGEYNEQFF
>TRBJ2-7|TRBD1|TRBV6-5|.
TGTGCCAGCAGGACACCGGGACAGGGGGCTAGTGGGCAGTACTTC
CASRTPGQGASGQYF
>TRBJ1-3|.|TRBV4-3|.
TGCGCCAGCAGCCAAGAACAAGGGCACGGAAACACCATATATTTT
CASSQEQGHGNTIYF
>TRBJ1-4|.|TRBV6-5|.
TGTGCCAGCAGAAGTGATGCAACTAATGAAAAACTGTTTTTT
CASRSDATNEKLFF
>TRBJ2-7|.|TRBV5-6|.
TGTGCCAGCAGCTTAACGGGGAGCTCCTACGAGCAGTACTTC
CASSLTGSSYEQYF
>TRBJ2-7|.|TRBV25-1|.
TGTGCCAGCAGTGAATTGAGGGGTAGCTCCTACGAGCAGTACTTC
CASSELRGSSYEQYF
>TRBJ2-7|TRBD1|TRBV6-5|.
TGTGCCAGCACGCCCGGGACAGGGACTCGCGAGCAGTACTTC
CASTPGTGTREQYF
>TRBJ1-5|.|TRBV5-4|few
TGTGCCAGCAGCTTGGATGGCACGGAGGTATCGCCCCAGCATTTT
CASSLDGTEVSPQHF
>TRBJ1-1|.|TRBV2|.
TGTGCCAGCAGTGAGCGGGCGGTCACTGAAGCTTTCTTT
CASSERAVTEAFF
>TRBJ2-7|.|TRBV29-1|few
TGCAGCGTTGAAACAGTGAGCTCCTACGAGCAGTACTTC
CSVETVSSYEQYF
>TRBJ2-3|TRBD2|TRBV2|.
TGTGCCAGCAGGCCGACTAGCGGGAGTGGTTCAGATACGCAGTATTTT
CASRPTSGSGSDTQYF
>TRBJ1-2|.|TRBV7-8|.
TGTGCCAGCAGCTCCTTTAAGTCGAACTATGGCTACACCTTC
CASSSFKSNYGYTF
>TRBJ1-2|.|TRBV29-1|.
TGCAGCGTTCGCAGCAACCCCAGCTATGGCTACACCTTC
CSVRSNPSYGYTF